The rows below give T cell receptor beta chains drawn from one sample of a study of beta chain features in type 1 diabetes. TCRdb's copy holds only in-frame clones and misses some; the assay was immunoSEQ multiplex PCR. The table records 150,000 to 200,000 clones, about 13% of them present only once. The sequenced material came from central memory CD4+ T cells from blood. These receptors all stem from a young woman in good health. Each CDR3 is given with its conserved first and last residue. A D gene is named only where the DNA matches it firmly. Some rows mark clone size as missing; the rest say once, few, many or name a class of expanded clone.

V gene,J gene,clone size,D gene,CDR3 length,CDR3 DNA,CDR3 protein
TRBV11-3,TRBJ2-1,few,-,12,TGTGCCAGCAGCTATAGCAACAATGAGCAGTTCTTC,CASSYSNNEQFF
TRBV7-2,TRBJ2-7,few,TRBD2,14,TGTGCCAGCAGCCCTAGCGGGGCCTCCTACGAGCAGTACTTC,CASSPSGASYEQYF
TRBV29-1,TRBJ1-1,few,-,12,TGCAGCGTTGTTATAGGGGCCGCTGAAGCTTTCTTT,CSVVIGAAEAFF
TRBV7-2,TRBJ1-1,-,TRBD1,17,TGTGCCAGCAGCCATAGGACAGGGGGGGCCATGAACACTGAAGCTTTCTTT,CASSHRTGGAMNTEAFF
TRBV19,TRBJ2-5,-,TRBD2,15,TGTGCCAGTAGTATAGTGGCGGGAGCGGGAGAGACCCAGTACTTC,CASSIVAGAGETQYF
TRBV30,TRBJ2-7,-,-,16,TGTGCCTCCCTGAGTGGTCAGGGGCTGAGTAGGGACGAGCAGTACTTC,CASLSGQGLSRDEQYF
TRBV28,TRBJ1-2,-,-,13,TGTGCCAGCAATACAGGGTCTAACTATGGCTACACCTTC,CASNTGSNYGYTF
TRBV19,TRBJ2-3,-,TRBD1,12,TGTGCCAGTAGTATTGGGGACAGGGTACGGTATTTT,CASSIGDRVRYF
TRBV6-1,TRBJ1-2,-,-,14,TGTGCCAGCAGTGAACCTAGCCTCGACTATGGCTACACCTTC,CASSEPSLDYGYTF
TRBV30,TRBJ1-1,few,-,12,TGTGCCTGGAGTGTCCCCAGTATTGAAGCTTTCTTT,CAWSVPSIEAFF
TRBV28,TRBJ2-7,-,TRBD2,15,TGTGCCAGCAGTTTTGGGCTAGCGGGGTCCTACGAGCAGTACTTC,CASSFGLAGSYEQYF
TRBV20-1,TRBJ2-1,few,-,10,TGCAGTGCTCCAGGCAATGAGCAGTTCTTC,CSAPGNEQFF